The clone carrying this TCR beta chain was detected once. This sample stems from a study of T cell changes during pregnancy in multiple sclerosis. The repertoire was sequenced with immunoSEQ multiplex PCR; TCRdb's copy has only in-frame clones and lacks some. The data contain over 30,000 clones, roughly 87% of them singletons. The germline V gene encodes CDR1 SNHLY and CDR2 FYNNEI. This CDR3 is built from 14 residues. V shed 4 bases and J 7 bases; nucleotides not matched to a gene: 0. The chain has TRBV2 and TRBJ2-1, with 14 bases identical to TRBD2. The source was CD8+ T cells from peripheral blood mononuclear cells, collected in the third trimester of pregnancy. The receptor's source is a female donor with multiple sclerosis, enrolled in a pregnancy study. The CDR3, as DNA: TGTGCCAGCAGTGGACTAGCGGGAGGGAATGAGCAGTTCTTC. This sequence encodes CASSGLAGGNEQFF.